A single sample gave rise to the 24 T cell receptor beta chains below, sequenced in a study of blood T cells in healthy people across ages. A second PCR of about 7 to 12 cycles used a sample-barcoded 5' primer and a J-beta primer mix. In TCRdb, the 5' RACE reads were re-called with MiXCR into one record per CDR3 protein. Found here are approximately 600,000 distinct CDR3 sequences, 58% of them singletons; the top ten hold 30% to 45%. What was sequenced was blood. These receptors originate from a man between 60 and 70 years old in good health.

This clonotype appeared a few times. The chain carries TRBV10-1 and TRBJ2-5; D is undetermined. Trimming cost V 2 bases and J 3 bases, with 13 bases left between them. This CDR3 has 15 amino acids. The germline V gene encodes CDR1 WNHNN and CDR2 SYGVQD (reference sequence). The CDR3 here is CASSEPSVGKETQYF. The CDR3 DNA reads as TGCGCCAGCAGTGAGCCATCTGTGGGTAAAGAGACCCAGTACTTC.

This sequence joins TRBV29-1 and TRBJ2-1; 9 nucleotides line up with TRBD2. Losses at the gene ends were 4 bases for V and 8 bases for J; bases not matched to a gene: 12. Germline-derived CDR1 and CDR2 are SQVTM and ANQGSEA. The CDR3 runs to 15 residues. In DNA, the CDR3 is TGCAGCGTTGGTGCCTTGCGGGGGGGCCCCGATGAGCAGTTCTTC. Protein sequence: CSVGALRGGPDEQFF.

The count of this clonotype is one. A read error may account for a junction end that differs from germline. The V call is TRBV20-1, the J call TRBJ2-5; 8 nucleotides line up with TRBD2. Germline lookup yields CDR1 DFQATT and CDR2 SNEGSKA (reference sequence). The CDR3 contains 14 residues. The CDR3 reads CSARGLAPRETQYF. The CDR3 nucleotides read TGCAGTGCGAGAGGACTAGCCCCACGAGAGACCCAGTACTTC.

This chain joins TRBV12-3 or TRBV12-4 and TRBJ2-1, with a tentative D call TRBD2 (6 bases). The CDR3 is 13 residues long. The ends were cut back, 3 bases at V and 8 bases at J, with 11 bases in the middle. CDR3 DNA: TGTGCCAGCAGTTTCCCGGGACTTGATGAGCAGTTCTTC. This encodes CASSFPGLDEQFF.

This clonotype was seen more than once but under ten times. The chain uses TRBV4-2 and TRBJ2-3; 7 bases align to TRBD2. The CDR3 covers 17 residues. The junction had 12 bases not matched to a gene; V was cut back by 4 bases and J by 2 bases. CDR1 and CDR2 (germline): LGHNA, YNFKEQ. The CDR3 nucleotides read TGTGCCAGCAGCCGTAACGTAGCGGGTTTGTCCACAGATACGCAGTATTTT. Protein sequence: CASSRNVAGLSTDTQYF.

The CDR3 loop reads CSASLSPTKRGISSYNEQFF. CDR3 nucleotide sequence: TGCAGTGCTAGCCTCTCCCCGACTAAGCGGGGCATTAGCTCCTACAATGAGCAGTTCTTC. V is TRBV20-1 and J is TRBJ2-1; 7 bases align to TRBD2. The V segment lost 3 bases and the J segment 0 bases; nucleotides outside the gene matches: 20. The CDR3 loop spans 20 amino acids. CDR1 is DFQATT and CDR2 is SNEGSKA in the germline V gene (reference sequence).

This chain links TRBV2 with TRBJ2-5; a possible D gene is TRBD2 (5 bases). Trimming stripped 5 bases from V and 4 bases from J, with 14 bases between. This CDR3 is 14 amino acids long. Germline V gene sequence: CDR1 SNHLY, CDR2 FYNNEI. The CDR3: CASSQTQLGETQYF. CDR3 nucleotide sequence: TGTGCCAGCAGTCAGACTCAACTAGGAGAGACCCAGTACTTC.

This clonotype has only a few counts. V and J are TRBV10-3 and TRBJ2-5, with TRBD2 matching over 7 bases. The CDR3 extends over 16 amino acids. Per germline, CDR1 ENHRY and CDR2 SYGVKD. V lost 0 bases and J lost 2; bases outside the gene matches: 6. The CDR3 is CAISESVTSAQETQYF. The CDR3 DNA reads TGTGCCATCAGTGAGTCGGTAACTAGCGCTCAAGAGACCCAGTACTTC.

The chain links TRBV20-1 to TRBJ2-1, with D possibly TRBD2 on 6 matching bases. Germline loops: CDR1 DFQATT, CDR2 SNEGSKA (reference sequence). V lost 3 bases and J lost 1, with 13 bases in between. The CDR3 is 15 residues long. The CDR3 DNA follows: TGCAGTGCTAGTGGGGAGGACTTTTCCTACAATGAGCAGTTCTTC. This encodes CSASGEDFSYNEQFF.

This rearrangement joins TRBV20-1 to TRBJ2-1; 8 bases are a match to TRBD2. This CDR3 spans 13 amino acids. The V gene end was trimmed by 3 bases and the J gene end by 7 bases; junction bases not matched to a gene: 5. CDR1 and CDR2 (germline): DFQATT, SNEGSKA (reference sequence). The CDR3 nucleotides read TGCAGTGCTAGCGGGGGGGCGATTAATGAGCAGTTCTTC. Protein product: CSASGGAINEQFF.

This chain connects TRBV6-6 to TRBJ2-2; no reliable D call. The germline CDR1 and CDR2 sequences are MNHNY and SVGAGI (reference sequence). Trimming shortened V by 5 bases and J by 4 bases, and 8 bases separated the two germline ends. This CDR3 is 13 amino acids long. The CDR3 nucleotides read TGTGCCAGCAGTGGTGTGACCACCGGGGAGCTGTTTTTT. Its protein is CASSGVTTGELFF.

The genes are TRBV5-1 and TRBJ2-5, with a weak D call TRBD2 (6 bases). Germline CDR1 SGHRS, CDR2 YFSETQ. V lost 1 base and J 1 base, leaving 17 bases between the germline ends. The CDR3 is 17 residues long. The CDR3 is CASSLQASASLQETQYF. Written as DNA, the CDR3 is TGCGCCAGCAGCTTGCAGGCTAGCGCATCACTCCAAGAGACCCAGTACTTC.

The J gene is TRBJ2-7, the V gene TRBV3-1; 8 positions match TRBD1. V shed 3 bases and J 3 bases; nucleotides not matched to a gene: 4. Per germline, CDR1 LGHDT and CDR2 YNNKEL (reference sequence). The CDR3 is 14 residues long. The CDR3 loop is CASSHAGQGYEQYF. CDR3 nucleotides: TGTGCCAGCAGCCACGCCGGACAGGGCTACGAGCAGTACTTC.

This clonotype appeared once. The genes are TRBV7-8 and TRBJ2-1; D assignment may be TRBD1 or TRBD2 (5 bases each). The CDR3 has 11 amino acids. Germline CDR1 is SGHVS and CDR2 is FQNEAQ. The ends were cut back, 2 bases at V and 12 bases at J, with 8 bases in the middle. The CDR3 spells CASSLRGSQFF. CDR3 coding DNA: TGTGCCAGCAGCTTACGGGGCTCGCAGTTCTTC.

The chain is built from TRBV6-2 or TRBV6-3 and TRBJ1-5, with D possibly matching TRBD1 (5 bases). The V and J ends lost 0 bases and 0 bases respectively, with 18 bases between them. Germline CDR1 and CDR2: MNHEY and SVGEGT. The CDR3 extends over 19 amino acids. The chain's CDR3 is CASSYSRLGGAYSNQPQHF. CDR3 nucleotide sequence: TGTGCCAGCAGTTACTCGAGGCTTGGAGGGGCCTATAGCAATCAGCCCCAGCATTTT.

The rearrangement uses TRBV2 and TRBJ2-4; D remains unclear. The last part of the DNA fits TRBJ2-5 better; the J call may be wrong. The CDR3 has 14 residues. The germline CDR1 and CDR2 sequences are SNHLY and FYNNEI. CDR3 in DNA: TGTGCCAGCAGTTCCGGTAGGGCGCGGGAGACCCAGTACTTC. Protein: CASSSGRARETQYF.

The chain uses TRBV9 and TRBJ1-2, with D possibly being TRBD1 (6 bases). This CDR3 has 16 residues. Per the germline V gene, CDR1 is SGDLS and CDR2 is YYNGEE. Trimming took off 9 bases at V and 2 bases at J, with 23 bases between the two ends. The CDR3 region is CAIKTGRGDFNYGYTF. The DNA of the CDR3 is TGTGCCATCAAGACAGGCAGGGGCGATTTCAACTATGGCTACACCTTC.

The chain combines TRBV7-8 with TRBJ2-3, with 10 bases identical to TRBD2. The J segment lost 7 bases and the V segment lost 5 bases, leaving 18 bases of the junction unmatched. The CDR3 runs to 18 residues. Looked up from germline, CDR1 is SGHVS and CDR2 is FQNEAQ. CDR3 region: CASSPRLGASGGRYTQYF. The CDR3 region has the DNA TGTGCCAGCAGCCCTAGATTGGGGGCTAGCGGGGGAAGGTATACGCAGTATTTT.

As concerns this clonotype: This may come from a read error, since a much larger clone is one base off. The chain uses TRBV12-3 or TRBV12-4 and TRBJ2-3; the D gene is possibly TRBD1 (6 bases). This CDR3 has 14 residues. V lost 6 bases and J lost 6, with 16 bases in between. The CDR3 region is CASSLTGQGDTQYF. For the CDR3, the DNA is TGTGCCAGCAGCCTTACGGGGCAGGGGGATACGCAGTATTTT.

V and J are TRBV20-1 and TRBJ1-6; D gene ambiguous. Per germline, CDR1 DFQATT and CDR2 SNEGSKA (reference sequence). Trimming took off 0 bases at V and 6 bases at J, with 0 bases between the two ends. This CDR3 has 11 residues. The CDR3 bases are TGCAGTGCTAGAGATAATTCACCCCTCCACTTT. It yields the protein CSARDNSPLHF.

This chain uses TRBV10-3 with TRBJ1-1, with 8 nucleotides matching TRBD1. The V gene's germline CDR1 is ENHRY and CDR2 SYGVKD. CDR3 length equals 13 residues. V lost 9 bases to trimming and J lost 3 bases; unmatched junction nucleotides: 6. The CDR3 DNA follows: TGTGCCATACAGGACAGGGAGGACACTGAAGCTTTCTTT. Its protein product is CAIQDREDTEAFF.

V is TRBV27 and J is TRBJ2-1; the D is unclear. The CDR3 consists of 13 residues. The ends were cut back, 3 bases at V and 12 bases at J, with 15 bases in the middle. Germline V CDR1 and CDR2: MNHEY, SMNVEV (reference sequence). The CDR3 DNA is TGTGCCAGCAGTTTTTCCGGTGTCCGTACGCAGTTCTTC. Translating gives CASSFSGVRTQFF.

This clonotype appeared many times. The junction departs from the called germline gene at one end, perhaps through a read error. This chain joins TRBV12-3 or TRBV12-4 and TRBJ2-3, with D possibly being TRBD1 (6 bases). The CDR3 runs to 14 residues. CDR3 coding DNA: TGTGCCAGCAGTTTTAGGGGGAGCGGAGATGCGCAGTATTTT. It specifies CASSFRGSGDAQYF.

This clonotype showed up just a few times. This rearrangement joins TRBV5-1 to TRBJ2-5; 10 bases match TRBD2. V lost 5 bases to trimming and J lost 4 bases; unmatched junction nucleotides: 5. The CDR3 has 14 amino acids. Per the germline V gene, CDR1 is SGHRS and CDR2 is YFSETQ. The CDR3, as DNA: TGCGCCAGCAGGGCAGGGACTAGCGCAGAGACCCAGTACTTC. Protein sequence: CASRAGTSAETQYF.